This is a list of T cell receptor beta chains from one sample in a study of blood T cell repertoires in COVID-19. Produced via immunoSEQ multiplex PCR; TCRdb's table is partial and in-frame only. Among 50,000 to 75,000 clones listed, 90% to 95% were seen once. Sequencing was carried out using peripheral blood. These receptors originate from a human donor in a cohort sampled during active COVID-19. CDR3s include the opening cysteine and the closing phenylalanine or tryptophan. The D gene is left open where the match is weak. Not all rows give a size; the values are once, few, many and, for expanded clones, a class.

cdr3_aa	cdr3_nt	d_call	v_call	j_call	clone_size
CASSLIGSWTGGMDEQFF	TGTGCCAGCAGTTTAATCGGCTCCTGGACAGGGGGTATGGATGAGCAGTTCTTC	TRBD1	TRBV27	TRBJ2-1	NA
CATSDKSTGRNEQYF	TGTGCCACCAGTGACAAATCGACAGGGAGGAACGAGCAGTACTTC	NA	TRBV24-1	TRBJ2-7	once
CASSSWTGGRTDTQYF	TGTGCCAGCAGTTCCTGGACAGGGGGCAGAACAGATACGCAGTATTTT	TRBD1	TRBV27	TRBJ2-3	once
CASSQDRLAGVDNEQFF	TGTGCCAGCAGCCAAGATAGACTAGCGGGAGTCGACAATGAGCAGTTCTTC	TRBD2	TRBV3-1/TRBV3-2	TRBJ2-1	NA
CASSEGTGYSPLHF	TGTGCCAGCAGTGAAGGGACAGGGTATTCACCCCTCCACTTT	TRBD1	TRBV2	TRBJ1-6	NA
CASSPLRQTNEKLFF	TGTGCCAGCAGCCCCTTGCGTCAAACTAATGAAAAACTGTTTTTT	NA	TRBV28	TRBJ1-4	NA
CASSPSGSSNYEQYF	TGCGCCAGCAGTCCTTCCGGGTCCTCGAATTACGAGCAGTACTTC	NA	TRBV4-1	TRBJ2-7	once
CASSLEVQGAGNTIYF	TGTGCCAGCAGCTTAGAGGTGCAGGGTGCTGGAAACACCATATATTTT	NA	TRBV7-6	TRBJ1-3	NA
CASSRIPDTDTQYF	TGTGCCAGCAGCCGCATACCAGACACAGATACGCAGTATTTT	NA	TRBV3-1/TRBV3-2	TRBJ2-3	NA
CASKRTESYNEQFF	TGTGCCAGCAAGCGGACAGAATCCTACAATGAGCAGTTCTTC	NA	TRBV6-5	TRBJ2-1	NA
CASGPMWGAYNEQFF	TGTGCCAGCGGACCGATGTGGGGGGCCTACAATGAGCAGTTCTTC	NA	TRBV11-2	TRBJ2-1	NA
CASSRQGRYTQYF	TGTGCCAGCAGCCGACAGGGTCGGTATACGCAGTATTTT	TRBD1	TRBV5-6	TRBJ2-3	NA
CASSQGGQGLHNSPLHF	TGCGCCAGCAGCCAGGGGGGGCAGGGACTTCATAATTCACCCCTCCACTTT	NA	TRBV4-3	TRBJ1-6	NA
CASSQQTAGPQETQYF	TGCGCCAGCAGCCAACAGACAGCGGGGCCTCAAGAGACCCAGTACTTC	TRBD2	TRBV4-1	TRBJ2-5	once
CASRDYAGVENEKLFF	TGTGCCAGCAGGGATTATGCAGGGGTGGAGAATGAAAAACTGTTTTTT	NA	TRBV28	TRBJ1-4	once
CASSPTLTSGRTDEQFF	TGTGCCAGCAGCCCTACCCTCACTAGCGGGAGAACGGATGAGCAGTTCTTC	TRBD2	TRBV4-2	TRBJ2-1	NA